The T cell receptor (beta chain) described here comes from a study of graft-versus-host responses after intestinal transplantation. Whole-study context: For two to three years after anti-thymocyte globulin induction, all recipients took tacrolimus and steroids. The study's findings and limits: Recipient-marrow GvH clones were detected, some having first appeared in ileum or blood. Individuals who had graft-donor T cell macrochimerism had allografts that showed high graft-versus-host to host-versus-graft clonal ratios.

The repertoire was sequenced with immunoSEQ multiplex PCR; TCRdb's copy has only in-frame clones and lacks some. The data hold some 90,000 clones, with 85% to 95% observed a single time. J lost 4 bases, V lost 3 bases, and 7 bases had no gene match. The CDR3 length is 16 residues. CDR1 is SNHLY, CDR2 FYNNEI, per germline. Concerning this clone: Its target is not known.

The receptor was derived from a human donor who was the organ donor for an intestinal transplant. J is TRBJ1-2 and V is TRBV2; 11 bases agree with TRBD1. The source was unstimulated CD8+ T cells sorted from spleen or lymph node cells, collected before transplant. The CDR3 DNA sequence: TGTGCCAGCAGTGACGTCCGGGACAGGGGGACCTATGGCTACACCTTC. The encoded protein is CASSDVRDRGTYGYTF. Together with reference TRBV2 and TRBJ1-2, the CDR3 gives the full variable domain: EPEVTQTPSHQVTQMGQEVILRCVPISNHLYFYWYRQILGQKVEFLVSFYNNEISEKSEIFDDQFSVERPDGSNFTLKIRSTKLEDSAMYFCASSDVRDRGTYGYTFGSGTRLTVV.